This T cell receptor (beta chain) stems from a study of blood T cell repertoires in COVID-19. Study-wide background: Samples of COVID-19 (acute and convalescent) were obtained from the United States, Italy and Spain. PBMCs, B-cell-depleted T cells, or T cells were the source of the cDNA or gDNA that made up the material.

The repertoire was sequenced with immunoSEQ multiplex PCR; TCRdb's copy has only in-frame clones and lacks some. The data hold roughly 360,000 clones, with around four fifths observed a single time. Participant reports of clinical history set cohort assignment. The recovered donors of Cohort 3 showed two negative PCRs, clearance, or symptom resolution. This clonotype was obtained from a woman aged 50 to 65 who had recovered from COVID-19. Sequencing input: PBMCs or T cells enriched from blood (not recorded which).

In DNA, the CDR3 is TGTGCCAGCAGTTTAGGGTCCAGGGTGGGCGATACGCAGTATTTT. Translated: CASSLGSRVGDTQYF. The V call is TRBV27, the J call TRBJ2-3, with D perhaps matching TRBD1 (5 bases). V shed 2 bases and J shed 6 bases, with 15 bases lying between them. CDR1 is MNHEY and CDR2 is SMNVEV in the germline V gene (reference sequence). The CDR3 is 15 amino acids.